This T cell receptor beta chain was retrieved from a study of OX40 agonist ivuxolimab in advanced cancers. Background for the entire study: Ivuxolimab was a fully human IgG2 agonistic monoclonal antibody targeting the costimulatory receptor OX40 (CD134). Three dose-escalation patients achieved partial responses, one with hepatocellular carcinoma and two with cutaneous melanoma. In the dose-escalation cohort, nearly 85% of patients were male, and the mean age was roughly 60 years with a range of roughly 20 to 79. The monotherapy dose-escalation portion (N = 52 patients) of the phase I ivuxolimab trial is reported in the paper. Intravenous ivuxolimab was administered to patients every 2 weeks at six dose levels: 0.01, 0.1, 0.3, 1.5, 3 and 10 mg/kg. The point of sequencing TCRbeta in the periphery was to test whether ivuxolimab changed TCR sequence diversity and drove clonal T-cell expansion. Prior anti-PD-1, anti-PD-L1 or anti-CTLA-4 therapy was permitted, and 40% of dose-escalation patients had received checkpoint inhibitors. Of the roughly 51 patients in dose escalation, about 19 had hepatocellular carcinoma, some 15 had melanoma, 9 had renal cell carcinoma and 9 had head and neck cancer.

The trial excluded patients who had a history of autoimmune disease or who were on systemic immunosuppression. In every dose cohort, peripheral blood was drawn for TCR sequencing at baseline, cycle 4 day 1, and cycle 7 day 1. Samples came from an open-label, multicenter, first-in-human phase I dose-escalation trial of ivuxolimab. Adults with locally advanced or metastatic melanoma, renal cell carcinoma, hepatocellular carcinoma or head and neck squamous cell carcinoma were enrolled in the trial. Before TCR sequencing, CD4+ and CD8+ T cells were separately sorted from peripheral blood. Regarding this clone: Its target antigen remains unknown. No much larger clonotype is one base removed from it; base qualities were not supplied.

General conclusions and limits of the study: The antigen specificity of the clonally expanded peripheral T cells was not determined. Low levels of normalized T-cell clonal expansion were also seen in some nonresponding patients. After ivuxolimab, more expanded clones were found on average in CD8+ T cells than in CD4+ T cells. In the 0.1-3.0 mg/kg groups, partial responders had among the lowest normalized peripheral clonal expansion, particularly in CD8+ T cells. At doses of 0.1 to 3.0 mg/kg, clonal expansion of both CD4+ and CD8+ blood T cells was observed from baseline to week 6.

The germline V gene sets CDR1 to WSHSY and CDR2 to SAAADI. V drops 6 bases and J drops 5 bases, leaving 13 bases in between. Including cysteine and phenylalanine, the CDR3 has 13 amino acids. CDR3 DNA only is kept here, 39 bases in frame from base 1. For sequencing of the TCRbeta CDR3 region, genomic DNA was extracted from the sorted cells. The immunoSEQ Assay was used for sequencing of TCRbeta CDR3 regions. TCRdb obtained this table from immuneACCESS and retained in-frame rearrangements with V and J assigned. These tables miss some clones; where compared with another copy, unresolved V genes account for less than half of the shortfall, and the remainder is unexplained. Present in this sample are tens of thousands of clones, 89% of which were seen just once. The top ten clonotypes cover about 9.1% of the sample.

The specimen was CD4+ or CD8+ T cells sorted from blood, collected in a trial of the OX40 agonist ivuxolimab. The chain employs TRBV10-2 and TRBJ1-1; TRBD1 is a possible D gene, resting on 5 matching bases. The TCR originated in an adult with an advanced solid tumor such as melanoma, head and neck, liver or kidney cancer. The CDR3 reads CASRQGSGTEAFF. Read as DNA, the sequence is TGCGCCAGCAGGCAGGGTAGTGGGACTGAAGCTTTCTTT.